The 3 T cell receptor beta chains below all came from one sample that was sequenced in a study of cytomegalovirus exposure and HLA in healthy donors. Use of 60 Vbeta and 13 Jbeta primers characterized the PCR. The method was immunoSEQ multiplex PCR; TCRdb's version includes in-frame clones alone and lacks a portion of them. Counted here are approximately 83,000 clones, around 82% occurring once; the ten biggest clones make up approximately 2%. Sequencing used PBMCs. All receptors come from a man aged 18 to 35 in good health and CMV-seronegative.

This clone was detected only a few times. CDR3 DNA sequence: TGTGCCAGTAGGTCTGGGCAGGGCGATACGCAGTATTTT. This sequence encodes CASRSGQGDTQYF. This chain joins TRBV19 and TRBJ2-3; tentative D call: TRBD1 (5 bases). The CDR3 consists of 13 residues. Per the germline V gene, CDR1 is LNHDA and CDR2 is SQIVND (reference sequence). V was cut by 6 bases and J by 6 bases, with 13 bases left in between. The full variable domain, with the rest looked up from reference TRBV19 and TRBJ2-3, is DGGITQSPKYLFRKEGQNVTLSCEQNLNHDAMYWYRQDPGQGLRLIYYSQIVNDFQKGDIAEGYSVSREKKESFPLTVTSAQKNPTAFYLCASRSGQGDTQYFGPGTRLTVL.

The V and J genes are TRBV9 and TRBJ2-3; TRBD2 agrees at 10 bases. From germline, CDR1 is SGDLS and CDR2 YYNGEE. Trimming removed 7 bases from V and 0 bases from J; junction bases left unmatched: 8. The CDR3 has 16 residues. The CDR3 DNA reads as TGTGCCAGCTCATCGACTAGCGGGCCCAGCACAGATACGCAGTATTTT. This codes for CASSSTSGPSTDTQYF. Supplemented by reference TRBV9 and TRBJ2-3, the full variable domain reads DSGVTQTPKHLITATGQRVTLRCSPRSGDLSVYWYQQSLDQGLQFLIQYYNGEERAKGNILERFSAQQFPDLHSELNLSSLELGDSALYFCASSSTSGPSTDTQYFGPGTRLTVL.

As concerns this clone: At one end, the junction sequence differs from germline, possibly due to a read error. The chain is built from TRBV7-9 and TRBJ1-2, with a possible D match to TRBD1 (6 bases). The germline gives CDR1 SEHNR, CDR2 FQNEAQ (reference sequence). This CDR3 has 14 residues. The CDR3 DNA reads as TGTTCCAGCAGCTTAGGCGAGGGGGTGGCTGGCTACACCTTC. Translation gives CSSSLGEGVAGYTF.